The next 26 T cell receptor beta chains were all read from a single sample in a study of blood T cell repertoires in COVID-19 (dated by TCRdb to 2020 to 2022). The library relied on the immunoSEQ multiplex PCR assay. In TCRdb, the immuneACCESS table is reduced to in-frame sequences with V and J assigned. These tables do not hold every clone; where another copy was compared, an unresolved V gene accounts for under half, and the others remain unexplained. A total of some 130,000 clones appear in this sample, around 84% of them only once. The ten biggest clones cover 2% to 3% of the sample. The sequenced sample was PBMCs or T cells enriched from blood (not recorded which). The receptors derive from a man between 40 and 49 years old with acute COVID-19.

V gene TRBV3-1 (or the pseudogene TRBV3-2) combines with J gene TRBJ1-1, with D perhaps TRBD1 (5 bases). This CDR3 contains 13 residues. The germline CDR1 and CDR2 sequences are LGHDT and YNNKEL (reference sequence). The V end lost 2 bases, the J end lost 5 bases, and 9 bases lay between the germline ends. The CDR3: CASSQHGGTEAFF. The DNA for the CDR3 is TGTGCCAGCAGCCAACATGGGGGGACTGAAGCTTTCTTT.

The CDR3 reads CAISESPSGSYEQYF. For the CDR3, the DNA is TGTGCCATCAGTGAGTCGCCGAGCGGGAGTTACGAGCAGTACTTC. V and J are TRBV10-3 and TRBJ2-7; TRBD2 aligns across 8 bases. This CDR3 is built from 15 residues. V dropped 0 bases and J dropped 4; count of bases not matched to a gene: 5. From germline, CDR1 is ENHRY and CDR2 SYGVKD.

This chain links TRBV6-6 with TRBJ1-2, with 7 bases aligning to TRBD1. CDR1 is MNHNY, CDR2 SVGAGI, per germline (reference sequence). This CDR3 contains 13 residues. V was pared by 5 bases and J by 4 bases, with 4 bases of the junction left unmatched. The CDR3 protein is CASSRGQSYGYTF. Here the CDR3 DNA reads TGTGCCAGCAGTAGGGGACAGTCCTATGGCTACACCTTC.

The chain joins TRBV12-3 or TRBV12-4 to TRBJ2-3, with a possible D match to TRBD2 (5 bases). V lost 7 bases and J 7 bases, leaving 12 bases between the germline ends. The CDR3 runs 12 residues. The CDR3 DNA sequence: TGTGCCAGCACCCGAGGACTTCATACGCAGTATTTT. Its protein is CASTRGLHTQYF.

This clone was picked up one time. This chain uses TRBV9 with TRBJ2-7; perhaps TRBD1 as D (6 bases). The CDR3 length is 14 residues. Per germline, CDR1 SGDLS and CDR2 YYNGEE. V was clipped by 3 bases and J by 7 bases, with 17 bases between them. DNA for the CDR3: TGTGCCAGCAGCGCCCGGGACACCGGATTTGAGCAGTACTTC. Protein sequence: CASSARDTGFEQYF.

The CDR3 nucleotides are TGCAGCGTTGGTGGTAATTGGGAGGAAGCTTTCTTT. Protein product: CSVGGNWEEAFF. The gene calls are TRBV29-1 and TRBJ1-1; no firm D call. CDR1 SQVTM and CDR2 ANQGSEA come from the germline V gene. V lost 4 bases, J lost 8 bases, and 14 bases lay in between. The CDR3 length is 12 residues.

The rearrangement joins TRBV7-2 to TRBJ2-5, with D uncertain. Germline V gives CDR1 SGHTA, CDR2 FQGNSA. This CDR3 comprises 16 residues. V lost 0 bases and J 2 bases, leaving 13 bases between the germline ends. The CDR3 loop reads CASSLATALLQETQYF. DNA for the CDR3: TGTGCCAGCAGCTTAGCCACAGCACTCTTGCAAGAGACCCAGTACTTC.

This clone came up a few times. V is TRBV3-1 (or the pseudogene TRBV3-2) and J is TRBJ1-1; 7 bases map to TRBD1. The CDR3 length is 13 residues. The V segment lost 9 bases and the J segment 2 bases; nucleotides outside the gene matches: 6. Germline lookup yields CDR1 LGHDT and CDR2 YNNKEL (reference sequence). CDR3 coding DNA: TGTGCCAGAAAATACAGGGGCAACACTGAAGCTTTCTTT. Its translation is CARKYRGNTEAFF.

This chain uses TRBV19 with TRBJ1-1; the match to TRBD1 covers 8 bases. Germline values: CDR1 LNHDA, CDR2 SQIVND (reference sequence). V shed 7 bases and J 4 bases; nucleotides not matched to a gene: 11. The CDR3 is 15 residues long. CDR3: CASTPSTGDGTEAFF. In DNA form, the CDR3 reads TGTGCCAGTACCCCGTCGACAGGGGATGGCACTGAAGCTTTCTTT.

The chain links TRBV6-2 or TRBV6-3 to TRBJ2-3, with 7 bases fitting TRBD2. The CDR3 contains 17 residues. V gave up 2 bases and J gave up 6 bases; unmatched junction bases: 14. From germline, CDR1 is MNHEY and CDR2 SVGEGT. Here the CDR3 DNA reads TGTGCCAGCAGTTACCGGAACCACTCGGGGGGAAGGGATACGCAGTATTTT. This translates into CASSYRNHSGGRDTQYF.

The V gene is TRBV27, the J gene TRBJ1-2, with D tentatively TRBD1 (6 bases). The CDR3 is made up of 13 amino acids. Trimming took 5 bases from V and 6 from J, leaving 13 bases between them. Germline CDR1 is MNHEY and CDR2 is SMNVEV (reference sequence). The CDR3 loop is CASSLQGRNGYTF. CDR3 nucleotide sequence: TGTGCCAGCAGTCTACAGGGCAGGAATGGCTACACCTTC.

For the CDR3, the DNA is TGTGCCAGTAGTATGGACAGTCAAGAGACCCAGTACTTC. Translation gives CASSMDSQETQYF. The chain combines TRBV19 with TRBJ2-5; D is possibly TRBD1 (6 bases). CDR1 LNHDA and CDR2 SQIVND come from the germline V gene (reference sequence). The CDR3 has 13 amino acids. Deletions cut 3 bases from V and 2 bases from J, with 7 bases between.

This chain links TRBV3-1 (or the pseudogene TRBV3-2) with TRBJ1-6; D not certain. V was cut by 1 base and J by 7 bases, with 8 bases left in between. The germline V gene encodes CDR1 LGHDT and CDR2 YNNKEL (reference sequence). This CDR3 has 14 residues. The CDR3 loop is CASSQGALNSPLHF. The CDR3, as DNA: TGTGCCAGCAGCCAAGGGGCTTTAAATTCACCCCTCCACTTT.

The chain joins TRBV5-6 to TRBJ2-3; TRBD1 aligns across 7 bases. The length of the CDR3 is 15 residues. Germline lookup yields CDR1 SGHDT and CDR2 YYEEEE. The V segment lost 4 bases and the J segment 0 bases; nucleotides outside the gene matches: 5. DNA of the CDR3: TGTGCCAGCAGCATAGGACAGGACAGCACAGATACGCAGTATTTT. As protein: CASSIGQDSTDTQYF.

The chain employs TRBV5-4 and TRBJ1-5; TRBD1 aligns across 7 bases. The V gene's germline CDR1 is SGHNT and CDR2 YYREEE (reference sequence). The trim removed 4 bases at V and 3 bases at J, leaving 4 bases unmatched. The CDR3 is 14 amino acids. The CDR3 region is CASSVDRDNQPQHF. For the CDR3, the DNA is TGTGCCAGCAGCGTCGACAGGGACAATCAGCCCCAGCATTTT.

This chain links TRBV7-9 with TRBJ2-7; TRBD2 agrees at 7 bases. The CDR3 has 12 amino acids. CDR1 SEHNR and CDR2 FQNEAQ come from the germline V gene (reference sequence). The V gene end was trimmed by 4 bases and the J gene end by 11 bases; junction bases not matched to a gene: 8. Here the CDR3 DNA reads TGTGCCAGCAGCTACCTAGCGGAAGAGAAGTACTTC. Encoded protein: CASSYLAEEKYF.

This chain joins TRBV19 and TRBJ2-1, with D possibly TRBD2 on 6 matching bases. Germline lookup yields CDR1 LNHDA and CDR2 SQIVND (reference sequence). V lost 7 bases, J lost 6 bases, and 19 bases lay in between. The length of the CDR3 is 15 residues. The CDR3 here is CASIPVGGGPNEQFF. CDR3 sequence (DNA): TGTGCCAGTATTCCGGTGGGAGGAGGCCCCAATGAGCAGTTCTTC.

The chain couples TRBV13 to TRBJ1-1, with 9 positions matching TRBD1. The length of the CDR3 is 13 residues. Germline CDR1 is PRHDT and CDR2 is FYEKMQ (reference sequence). Trimming at V came to 5 bases and at J to 8 bases, leaving 6 bases not matched to a gene. CDR3 in DNA: TGTGCCAGCAGCGACGGGACAGGGAGAGAAGCTTTCTTT. Its translation: CASSDGTGREAFF.

The J gene is TRBJ2-2, the V gene TRBV11-2; D is uncertain. The V and J ends lost 5 bases and 4 bases respectively, with 17 bases between them. This CDR3 is built from 16 residues. CDR1 SGHAT and CDR2 FQNNGV come from the germline V gene. The CDR3 spells CASSHTVIVGTGELFF. The CDR3 nucleotides are TGTGCCAGCAGCCACACAGTGATCGTAGGCACCGGGGAGCTGTTTTTT.

The table lists this clone with a few counts. The chain joins TRBV5-1 to TRBJ1-2; possibly TRBD1 for D (6 bases). Germline-derived CDR1 and CDR2 are SGHRS and YFSETQ. V was trimmed by 1 base and J by 8 bases, leaving 9 bases between them. The length of the CDR3 is 12 residues. CDR3 DNA: TGCGCCAGCAGCTTGCCGGGGGGCGGCTACACCTTC. Protein: CASSLPGGGYTF.

The V and J genes are TRBV6-1 and TRBJ2-7; 8 bases map to TRBD2. In germline, CDR1 is MNHNS, CDR2 SASEGT. CDR3 length equals 15 residues. The V and J ends lost 2 bases and 0 bases, in that order; junction bases with no gene match: 3. CDR3 nucleotides: TGTGCCAGCAGTGAAATAGCGGGGAGCTCCTACGAGCAGTACTTC. Its translation is CASSEIAGSSYEQYF.

The chain has TRBV5-1 and TRBJ1-3; possibly TRBD1 for D (6 bases). Germline values: CDR1 SGHRS, CDR2 YFSETQ. Trimming pared 0 bases from V and 1 base from J, leaving 11 bases between. The CDR3 extends over 16 amino acids. CDR3 sequence: CASSLAGGRSGNTIYF. CDR3 in DNA: TGCGCCAGCAGCTTGGCGGGGGGGCGATCTGGAAACACCATATATTTT.

V usage is TRBV5-1 and J usage is TRBJ2-5, with 7 bases lining up with TRBD1. There are 14 residues in the CDR3. Trimming took 4 bases from V and 1 from J; bases not matched to a gene: 4. Germline CDR1 SGHRS, CDR2 YFSETQ. CDR3 sequence: CASSLQGIQETQYF. CDR3 bases: TGCGCCAGCAGCCTACAGGGGATCCAAGAGACCCAGTACTTC. The entire variable domain, with the rest obtained from reference TRBV5-1 and TRBJ2-5, is as follows: KAGVTQTPRYLIKTRGQQVTLSCSPISGHRSVSWYQQTPGQGLQFLFEYFSETQRNKGNFPGRFSGRQFSNSRSEMNVSTLELGDSALYLCASSLQGIQETQYFGPGTRLLVL.

The chain has TRBV7-8 and TRBJ2-3, with D perhaps TRBD2 (6 bases). This CDR3 is built from 16 residues. Germline V CDR1 and CDR2: SGHVS, FQNEAQ. Trimming left V 1 base short and J 2 bases short, with 13 bases between. CDR3 protein: CASSLVPAGHTDTQYF. CDR3 DNA sequence: TGTGCCAGCAGCTTAGTGCCAGCGGGTCACACAGATACGCAGTATTTT. Full variable domain (rest looked up from reference TRBV7-8 and TRBJ2-3): GAGVSQSPRYKVAKRGQDVALRCDPISGHVSLFWYQQALGQGPEFLTYFQNEAQLDKSGLPSDRFFAERPEGSVSTLKIQRTQQEDSAVYLCASSLVPAGHTDTQYFGPGTRLTVL.

This chain links TRBV19 with TRBJ2-1; TRBD1 matches at 10 bases. The CDR3 runs 16 residues. Germline V gene lookup returns CDR1 LNHDA and CDR2 SQIVND (reference sequence). The J segment lost 6 bases and the V segment lost 5 bases, leaving 10 bases of the junction unmatched. The CDR3 here is CASSAIFGTGVNEQFF. The CDR3 nucleotides are TGTGCCAGTAGTGCGATATTTGGGACAGGGGTCAATGAGCAGTTCTTC.

This clone was counted only a few times. J is TRBJ1-2 and V is TRBV5-1, with TRBD1 matching over 7 bases. Trimming at V came to 4 bases and at J to 1 base, leaving 4 bases not matched to a gene. Germline CDR1 reads SGHRS; CDR2 reads YFSETQ. The CDR3 totals 14 residues. The CDR3 protein is CASSPGTVNYGYTF. CDR3 coding DNA: TGCGCCAGCAGCCCCGGGACAGTTAACTATGGCTACACCTTC.